Listed below are T cell receptor beta chains from one sample, sequenced in a study of cytomegalovirus exposure and HLA in healthy donors. The table came from immunoSEQ multiplex PCR; TCRdb's copy has only in-frame clones and leaves some out. The repertoire holds roughly 120,000 clones, with 65% to 85% as singletons. Material for sequencing was PBMCs. The source is a man over 45 in good health and CMV-seropositive. CDR3s include the opening cysteine and the closing phenylalanine or tryptophan. D genes are given only for firm matches. Clone size is given for some rows only: seen once, a few or many times, or a class if the clone is expanded.

v_call,cdr3_length,clone_size,d_call,j_call,cdr3_aa,cdr3_nt
TRBV18,15,.,.,TRBJ1-6,CASSPTAGFDSPLHF,TGTGCCAGCTCACCAACGGCAGGATTTGATTCACCCCTCCACTTT
TRBV7-9,13,.,TRBD1,TRBJ2-5,CASSLTGVETQYF,TGTGCCAGCAGTCTCACAGGGGTAGAGACCCAGTACTTC
TRBV27,12,once,.,TRBJ2-7,CASSDNSYEQYF,TGTGCCAGCAGTGACAATTCCTACGAGCAGTACTTC
TRBV4-1,15,few,TRBD2,TRBJ2-2,CASSPSGRGIGELFF,TGCGCCAGCAGCCCGAGCGGGAGAGGAATCGGGGAGCTGTTTTTT
TRBV23-1,12,.,.,TRBJ1-2,CASKDKNYGYTF,TGCGCCAGCAAGGACAAGAACTATGGCTACACCTTC
TRBV4-1,17,.,.,TRBJ2-6,CASSQEGVSSGANVLTF,TGCGCCAGCAGCCAAGAGGGAGTGAGCTCTGGGGCCAACGTCCTGACTTTC
TRBV28,16,.,TRBD1,TRBJ1-5,CASSRDRGFSNQPQHF,TGTGCCAGTAGCCGGGACAGGGGTTTCAGCAATCAGCCCCAGCATTTT
TRBV6-5,14,.,TRBD1,TRBJ1-4,CASRRQGASEKLFF,TGTGCCAGCAGACGACAGGGGGCGTCTGAAAAACTGTTTTTT
TRBV5-1,19,.,TRBD2,TRBJ2-2,CASSLLLSRGVENTGELFF,TGCGCCAGCAGCTTGTTATTATCCCGGGGGGTAGAGAACACCGGGGAGCTGTTTTTT
TRBV18,13,.,.,TRBJ2-3,CASSPGRGDTQYF,TGTGCCAGCTCACCGGGGCGGGGAGATACGCAGTATTTT
TRBV6-1,18,.,TRBD2,TRBJ2-3,CASSEAVLGLPSTDTQYF,TGTGCCAGCAGTGAAGCCGTGCTGGGACTACCTAGCACAGATACGCAGTATTTT
TRBV4-1,16,.,TRBD2,TRBJ2-1,CASRPISGRSYNEQFF,TGCGCCAGCAGGCCAATTAGCGGGAGATCCTACAATGAGCAGTTCTTC
TRBV5-8,14,.,.,TRBJ1-2,CASSFRRASYGYTF,TGTGCCAGCAGCTTCCGGAGGGCCAGCTATGGCTACACCTTC
TRBV5-1,13,once,.,TRBJ1-2,CASSRGQETGYTF,TGCGCCAGCAGCCGCGGGCAGGAAACTGGCTACACCTTC
TRBV7-2,14,.,.,TRBJ2-5,CASSLVAFRETQYF,TGTGCCAGCAGCTTAGTAGCCTTCCGGGAGACCCAGTACTTC
TRBV18,15,.,TRBD1,TRBJ1-5,CASSRGTGNNQPQHF,TGTGCCAGCTCACGAGGGACAGGGAACAATCAGCCCCAGCATTTT
TRBV7-6,17,.,TRBD2,TRBJ2-3,CASTHPGGRGGTDTQYF,TGTGCCAGCACCCACCCTGGGGGGCGGGGGGGCACAGATACGCAGTATTTT
TRBV11-3,12,.,.,TRBJ2-1,CASSLVEDEQFF,TGTGCCAGCAGCTTAGTAGAGGATGAGCAGTTCTTC
TRBV7-9,15,.,.,TRBJ1-5,CASSLKGESNQPQHF,TGTGCCAGCAGCTTAAAGGGAGAAAGCAATCAGCCCCAGCATTTT
TRBV18,13,.,.,TRBJ2-7,CASSPLGSDEQYF,TGTGCCAGCTCACCGCTTGGGAGCGACGAGCAGTACTTC
TRBV25-1,16,.,TRBD2,TRBJ2-3,CASSPLAGGSTDTQYF,TGTGCCAGCAGTCCCCTAGCGGGAGGGAGCACAGATACGCAGTATTTT
TRBV21-1,13,.,.,TRBJ2-2,CANTSGITGELFF,TGTGCCAACACTAGCGGGATAACCGGGGAGCTGTTTTTT
TRBV7-9,18,.,.,TRBJ2-4,CASSSGPRVTLAKNIQYF,TGTGCCAGCAGCTCCGGCCCCAGGGTAACTCTAGCCAAAAACATTCAGTACTTC
TRBV9,16,.,TRBD2,TRBJ2-7,CASSAASGRRAYEQYF,TGTGCCAGCAGCGCGGCTAGCGGGAGAAGGGCCTACGAGCAGTACTTC
TRBV28,13,.,.,TRBJ1-2,CASSGFRGYGYTF,TGTGCCAGCAGTGGATTCAGGGGCTATGGCTACACCTTC
TRBV15,13,.,TRBD1,TRBJ1-1,CATSRGTGAEAFF,TGTGCCACCAGCAGGGGGACAGGGGCTGAAGCTTTCTTT
TRBV19,15,.,.,TRBJ1-5,CASSPDSRVYQPQHF,TGTGCCAGTAGCCCGGACAGCAGGGTTTATCAGCCCCAGCATTTT
TRBV7-2,16,once,.,TRBJ2-3,CASSWETNPSTDTQYF,TGTGCCAGCAGCTGGGAGACCAACCCTAGCACAGATACGCAGTATTTT
TRBV7-9,15,once,.,TRBJ2-7,CASSPAPRTAYEQYF,TGTGCCAGCAGCCCCGCTCCGAGGACTGCATACGAGCAGTACTTC
TRBV5-4,12,.,.,TRBJ2-7,CASSVDRGEQYF,TGTGCCAGCAGTGTCGACCGGGGTGAGCAGTACTTC
TRBV7-2,16,once,.,TRBJ2-2,CASSRALSLDGGELFF,TGTGCCAGCAGCCGTGCTCTGAGTTTAGATGGCGGGGAGCTGTTTTTT
TRBV10-1,16,.,.,TRBJ2-3,CASSDARGWDTDTQYF,TGCGCCAGCAGTGATGCGCGGGGTTGGGACACAGATACGCAGTATTTT
TRBV4-1,18,.,TRBD1,TRBJ1-4,CASSHSDLTQGYNEKLFF,TGCGCCAGCAGCCATTCGGATCTTACACAGGGGTACAATGAAAAACTGTTTTTT
TRBV11-2,15,.,TRBD2,TRBJ2-1,CASSLALAGGGEQFF,TGTGCCAGCAGCTTGGCGCTAGCGGGGGGCGGTGAGCAGTTCTTC
TRBV2,13,.,.,TRBJ1-2,CASSDPGYYGYTF,TGTGCCAGCAGTGATCCCGGGTACTATGGCTACACCTTC
TRBV29-1,15,.,.,TRBJ2-5,CSVEPRGGGGETQYF,TGCAGCGTTGAACCCCGAGGGGGGGGAGGTGAGACCCAGTACTTC
TRBV5-4,16,.,TRBD2,TRBJ2-3,CASSGAREKSTDTQYF,TGTGCCAGCAGCGGGGCGCGGGAGAAGAGCACAGATACGCAGTATTTT
TRBV5-1,15,.,.,TRBJ2-3,CASSFVAGWTDTQYF,TGCGCCAGCAGCTTTGTGGCAGGGTGGACAGATACGCAGTATTTT
TRBV4-3,18,.,TRBD1,TRBJ2-3,CASSHSQGGRGPTDTQYF,TGCGCCAGCAGCCACTCCCAGGGGGGCAGGGGGCCGACAGATACGCAGTATTTT
TRBV19,16,.,TRBD2,TRBJ2-7,CASSIAVLAGENEQYF,TGTGCCAGTAGTATAGCGGTTCTAGCGGGAGAGAACGAGCAGTACTTC
TRBV6-1,15,.,.,TRBJ1-1,CASSVRSAQNTEAFF,TGTGCCAGCAGTGTCAGGTCGGCTCAGAACACTGAAGCTTTCTTT
TRBV7-9,16,.,TRBD2,TRBJ2-1,CASSPGLAASYNEQFF,TGTGCCAGCAGTCCGGGACTAGCGGCATCCTACAATGAGCAGTTCTTC
TRBV2,14,once,TRBD1,TRBJ2-7,CASSDRWTGFEQYF,TGTGCCAGCAGTGACCGCTGGACAGGGTTCGAGCAGTACTTC
TRBV28,16,.,TRBD2,TRBJ2-1,CASTLTGLSTGGEQFF,TGTGCCAGCACTCTAACGGGACTCTCAACGGGGGGTGAGCAGTTCTTC
TRBV2,16,.,TRBD2,TRBJ2-7,CASRPMGLAGGNEQYF,TGTGCCAGCAGGCCTATGGGACTAGCGGGAGGGAACGAGCAGTACTTC
TRBV4-1,14,.,TRBD1,TRBJ2-5,CASSQDPTGSNQYF,TGCGCCAGCAGCCAAGATCCGACAGGGAGTAACCAGTACTTC
TRBV7-2,14,.,TRBD1,TRBJ2-7,CASSRQGSSYEQYF,TGTGCCAGCAGCCGACAGGGGAGCTCCTACGAGCAGTACTTC
TRBV7-9,18,.,.,TRBJ2-1,CASSLAGINRLMDNEQFF,TGTGCCAGCAGCTTAGCCGGTATTAACAGGTTGATGGACAATGAGCAGTTCTTC
TRBV7-7,15,.,.,TRBJ2-5,CASSPTILSRETQYF,TGTGCCAGCAGCCCAACGATCTTATCGCGGGAGACCCAGTACTTC
TRBV4-1,15,.,.,TRBJ1-5,CASTQAQGTVQPQHF,TGCGCCAGCACCCAGGCACAGGGAACGGTGCAGCCCCAGCATTTT
TRBV6-5,12,once,.,TRBJ2-5,CASKGVAETQYF,TGTGCCAGCAAGGGGGTGGCAGAGACCCAGTACTTC
TRBV20-1,11,few,.,TRBJ2-5,CSAREGETQYF,TGCAGTGCTAGGGAGGGGGAGACCCAGTACTTC
TRBV7-9,12,.,.,TRBJ1-1,CASSGSGTEAFF,TGTGCCAGCAGCGGGTCGGGGACTGAAGCTTTCTTT
TRBV29-1,12,.,.,TRBJ2-1,CSVEGRTGEQFF,TGCAGCGTTGAAGGCAGAACGGGTGAGCAGTTCTTC
TRBV15,17,few,.,TRBJ2-7,CATSSREGGFSSYEQYF,TGTGCCACCAGCTCCAGGGAGGGGGGGTTCAGCTCCTACGAGCAGTACTTC
TRBV4-1,14,.,TRBD1,TRBJ1-2,CASSPGQGAKGYTF,TGCGCCAGCAGCCCGGGACAGGGGGCGAAGGGCTACACCTTC
TRBV18,16,.,TRBD2,TRBJ2-1,CASSPPAGGAYNEQFF,TGTGCCAGCTCACCACCGGCGGGAGGGGCCTACAATGAGCAGTTCTTC
TRBV28,17,.,.,TRBJ2-6,CASSLRDFYSGANVLTF,TGTGCCAGCAGTCTACGGGACTTCTACTCTGGGGCCAACGTCCTGACTTTC
TRBV19,15,.,.,TRBJ2-1,CASSVTRRTYNEQFF,TGTGCCAGTAGTGTGACCAGGAGGACCTACAATGAGCAGTTCTTC